This T cell receptor (beta chain) was sequenced for a study of OX40 agonist ivuxolimab in advanced cancers. General study results and limits: Low normalized T-cell clonal expansion was also seen in some nonresponders.

On this clone: What it binds is unknown.

This CDR3 has 15 residues. Trimming removed 1 base at V and 3 bases at J, with 12 bases between. Germline lookup yields CDR1 MGHRA and CDR2 YSYEKL. The repertoire was sequenced with immunoSEQ multiplex PCR; TCRdb's copy has only in-frame clones and lacks some. This table holds tens of thousands of clones, about 86% found once. Sequencing used CD4+ or CD8+ T cells sorted from blood, obtained in a trial of the OX40 agonist ivuxolimab. The source of this sequence is an adult with an advanced solid tumor such as melanoma, head and neck, liver or kidney cancer. The chain combines TRBV4-1 with TRBJ1-1, with D unresolved. The CDR3 region is CASSQVGVRYTEAFF. CDR3 bases: TGCGCCAGCAGCCAAGTGGGAGTTCGTTACACTGAAGCTTTCTTT.